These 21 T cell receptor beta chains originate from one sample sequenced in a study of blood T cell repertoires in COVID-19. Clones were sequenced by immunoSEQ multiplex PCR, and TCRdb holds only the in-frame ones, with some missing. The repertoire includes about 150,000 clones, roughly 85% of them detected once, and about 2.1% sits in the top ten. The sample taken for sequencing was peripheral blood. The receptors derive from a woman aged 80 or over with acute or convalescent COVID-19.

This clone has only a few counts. The CDR3 loop is CAWIGQGAREQYF. CDR3 bases: TGTGCCTGGATCGGACAGGGGGCACGCGAGCAGTACTTC. The chain carries TRBV30 and TRBJ2-7, with 11 bases matching TRBD1. This CDR3 spans 13 amino acids. Trimming cost V 4 bases and J 6 bases; bases outside gene matches: 5. Germline CDR1 is GTSNPN and CDR2 is SVGIG (reference sequence). Filled out from reference TRBV30 and TRBJ2-7, the complete variable domain reads SQTIHQWPATLVQPVGSPLSLECTVEGTSNPNLYWYRQAAGRGLQLLFYSVGIGQISSEVPQNLSASRPQDRQFILSSKKLLLSDSGFYLCAWIGQGAREQYFGPGTRLTVT.

The CDR3 is CASSEITGPIYEQYF. CDR3 bases: TGTGCCAGCAGTGAAATTACAGGACCGATCTACGAGCAGTACTTC. The V call is TRBV6-1, the J call TRBJ2-7; D is perhaps TRBD1 (5 bases). The length of the CDR3 is 15 residues. Germline CDR1 and CDR2: MNHNS and SASEGT. The V and J ends lost 2 bases and 3 bases respectively, with 14 bases between them.

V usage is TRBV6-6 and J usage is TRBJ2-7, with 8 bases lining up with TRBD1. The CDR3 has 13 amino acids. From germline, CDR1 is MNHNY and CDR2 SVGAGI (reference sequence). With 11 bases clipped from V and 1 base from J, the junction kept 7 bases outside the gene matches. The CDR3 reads CAGAQGASYEQYF. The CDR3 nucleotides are TGTGCCGGGGCTCAGGGGGCTTCCTACGAGCAGTACTTC.

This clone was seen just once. The DNA of the CDR3 is TGTGCCAGCAGTGGAGACAGGGGGACTGGCTACACCTTC. This sequence encodes CASSGDRGTGYTF. The chain joins TRBV27 to TRBJ1-2, with 9 bases aligning to TRBD1. V shed 5 bases, J shed 7 bases, and the junction held 5 bases outside the gene matches. The CDR3 length is 13 residues. Germline lookup yields CDR1 MNHEY and CDR2 SMNVEV (reference sequence).

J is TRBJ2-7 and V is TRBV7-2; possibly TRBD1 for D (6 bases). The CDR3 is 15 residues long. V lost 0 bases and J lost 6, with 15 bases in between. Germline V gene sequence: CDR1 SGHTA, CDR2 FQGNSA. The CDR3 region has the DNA TGTGCCAGCAGCTTAGCGCTAGGGGGTCGGAGCGAGCAGTACTTC. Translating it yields CASSLALGGRSEQYF. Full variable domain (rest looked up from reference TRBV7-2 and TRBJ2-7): GAGVSQSPSNKVTEKGKDVELRCDPISGHTALYWYRQSLGQGLEFLIYFQGNSAPDKSGLPSDRFSAERTGGSVSTLTIQRTQQEDSAVYLCASSLALGGRSEQYFGPGTRLTVT.

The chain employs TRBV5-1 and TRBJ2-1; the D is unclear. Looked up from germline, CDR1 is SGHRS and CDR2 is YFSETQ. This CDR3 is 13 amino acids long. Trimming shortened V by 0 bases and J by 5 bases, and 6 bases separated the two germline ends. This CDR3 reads CASSLDHNNEQFF. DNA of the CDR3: TGCGCCAGCAGCTTGGATCACAACAATGAGCAGTTCTTC.

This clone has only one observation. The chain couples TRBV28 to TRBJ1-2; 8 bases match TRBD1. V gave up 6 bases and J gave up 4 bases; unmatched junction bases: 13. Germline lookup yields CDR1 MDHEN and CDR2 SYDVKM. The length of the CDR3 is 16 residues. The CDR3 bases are TGTGCCAGCAGGCAGATCGGACAGGGATCATTCTATGGCTACACCTTC. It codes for CASRQIGQGSFYGYTF.

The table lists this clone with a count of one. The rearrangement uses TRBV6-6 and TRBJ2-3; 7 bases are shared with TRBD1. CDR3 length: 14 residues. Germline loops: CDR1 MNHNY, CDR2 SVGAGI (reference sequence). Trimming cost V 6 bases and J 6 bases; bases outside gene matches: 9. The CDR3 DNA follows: TGTGCCAGCAGCGACACGGGGACAGTCGATACGCAGTATTTT. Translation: CASSDTGTVDTQYF.

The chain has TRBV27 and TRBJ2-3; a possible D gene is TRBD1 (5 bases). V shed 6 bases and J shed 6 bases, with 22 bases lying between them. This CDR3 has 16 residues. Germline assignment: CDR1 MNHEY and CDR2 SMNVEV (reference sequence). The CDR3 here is CASRSSTSVSGDTQYF. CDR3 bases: TGTGCCAGCAGATCGTCGACCTCAGTCTCAGGGGATACGCAGTATTTT.

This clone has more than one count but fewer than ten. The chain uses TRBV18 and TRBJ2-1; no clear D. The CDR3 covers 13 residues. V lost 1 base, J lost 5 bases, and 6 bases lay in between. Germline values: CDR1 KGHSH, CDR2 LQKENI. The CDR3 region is CASSPLTDNEQFF. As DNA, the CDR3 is TGTGCCAGCTCACCACTTACAGACAATGAGCAGTTCTTC.

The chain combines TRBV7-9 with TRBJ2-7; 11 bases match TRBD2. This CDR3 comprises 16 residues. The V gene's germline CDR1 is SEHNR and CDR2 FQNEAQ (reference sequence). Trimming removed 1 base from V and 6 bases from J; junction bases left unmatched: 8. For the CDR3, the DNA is TGTGCCAGCAGCTTAGGACTAGCGGGGTTATACGTCGAGCAGTACTTC. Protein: CASSLGLAGLYVEQYF.

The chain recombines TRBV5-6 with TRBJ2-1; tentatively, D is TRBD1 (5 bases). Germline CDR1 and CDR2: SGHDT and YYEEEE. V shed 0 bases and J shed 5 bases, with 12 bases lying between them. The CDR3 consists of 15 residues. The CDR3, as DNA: TGTGCCAGCAGCTTGGGTGTGACAGACAACAATGAGCAGTTCTTC. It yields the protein CASSLGVTDNNEQFF.

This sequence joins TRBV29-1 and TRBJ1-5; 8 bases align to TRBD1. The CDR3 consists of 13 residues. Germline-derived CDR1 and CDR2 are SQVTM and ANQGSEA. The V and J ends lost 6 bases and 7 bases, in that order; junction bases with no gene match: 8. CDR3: CSVGQGAGQPQHF. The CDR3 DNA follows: TGCAGCGTGGGTCAGGGGGCCGGACAGCCCCAGCATTTT.

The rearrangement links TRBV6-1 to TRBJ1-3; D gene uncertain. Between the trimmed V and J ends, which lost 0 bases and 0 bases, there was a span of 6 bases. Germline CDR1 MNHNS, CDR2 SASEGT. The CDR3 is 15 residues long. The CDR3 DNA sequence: TGTGCCAGCAGTGAAGCATCGGTCTCTGGAAACACCATATATTTT. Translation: CASSEASVSGNTIYF.

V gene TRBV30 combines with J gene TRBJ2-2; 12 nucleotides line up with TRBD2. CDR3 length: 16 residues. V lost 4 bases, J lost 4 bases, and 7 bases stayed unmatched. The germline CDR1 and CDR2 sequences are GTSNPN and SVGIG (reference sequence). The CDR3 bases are TGTGCCTGGAAGCTAGCGGGGGGGTCGGGCACCGGGGAGCTGTTTTTT. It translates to CAWKLAGGSGTGELFF.

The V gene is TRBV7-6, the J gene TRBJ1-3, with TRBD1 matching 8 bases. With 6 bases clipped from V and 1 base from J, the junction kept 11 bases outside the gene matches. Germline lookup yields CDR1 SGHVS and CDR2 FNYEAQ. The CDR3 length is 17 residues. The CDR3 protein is CASSGGFGTGSGNTIYF. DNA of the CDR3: TGTGCCAGCAGTGGGGGATTCGGGACAGGATCTGGAAACACCATATATTTT.

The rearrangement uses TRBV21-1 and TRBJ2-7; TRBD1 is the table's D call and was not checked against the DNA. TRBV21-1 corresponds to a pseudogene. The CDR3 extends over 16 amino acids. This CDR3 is CASSKGQGQGAGEQYF. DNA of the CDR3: TGTGCCAGCAGCAAAGGTCAAGGACAGGGGGCTGGCGAGCAGTACTTC.

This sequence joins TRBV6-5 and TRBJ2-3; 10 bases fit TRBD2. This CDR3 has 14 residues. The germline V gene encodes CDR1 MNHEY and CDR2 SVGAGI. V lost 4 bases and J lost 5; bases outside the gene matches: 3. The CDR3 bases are TGTGCCAGCAGTTCTAGCGGGAGTGGAGATACGCAGTATTTT. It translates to CASSSSGSGDTQYF.

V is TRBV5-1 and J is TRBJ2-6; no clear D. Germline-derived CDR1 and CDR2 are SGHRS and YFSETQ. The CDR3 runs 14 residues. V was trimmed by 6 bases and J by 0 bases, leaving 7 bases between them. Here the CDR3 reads CASMEPSGANVLTF. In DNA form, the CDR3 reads TGCGCCAGCATGGAGCCCTCTGGGGCCAACGTCCTGACTTTC.

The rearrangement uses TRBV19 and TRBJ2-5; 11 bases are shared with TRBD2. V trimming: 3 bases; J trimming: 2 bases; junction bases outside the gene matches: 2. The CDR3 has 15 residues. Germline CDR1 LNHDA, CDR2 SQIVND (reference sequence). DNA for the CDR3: TGTGCCAGTAGTATGCTAGCGGGGGGTCAAGAGACCCAGTACTTC. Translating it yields CASSMLAGGQETQYF.

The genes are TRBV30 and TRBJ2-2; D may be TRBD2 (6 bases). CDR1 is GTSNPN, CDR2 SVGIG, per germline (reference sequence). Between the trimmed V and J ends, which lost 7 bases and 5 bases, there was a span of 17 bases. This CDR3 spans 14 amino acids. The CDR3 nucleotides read TGTGCCTCCAATACCAGAAGCGGGACCGGGGAGCTGTTTTTT. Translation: CASNTRSGTGELFF. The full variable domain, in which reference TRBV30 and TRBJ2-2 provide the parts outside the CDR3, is SQTIHQWPATLVQPVGSPLSLECTVEGTSNPNLYWYRQAAGRGLQLLFYSVGIGQISSEVPQNLSASRPQDRQFILSSKKLLLSDSGFYLCASNTRSGTGELFFGEGSRLTVL.